What follows is one T cell receptor (beta chain) and its context. Its antigen has not been determined. Per-base quality was not reported, and no clone a single base away is much larger than it. The donors were healthy, HIV-negative adults who had no recently reported acute infections or vaccinations. Every donor was a Caucasian adult living in Nashville, Tennessee, USA. Magnetic negative selection was used to enrich CD4+ T cells, after which naive cells were positively selected on CD45RA and the negative fraction became the memory subset. Blood was obtained by leukapheresis, after which PBMCs were separated by Ficoll-Histopaque density gradient centrifugation and cryopreserved in liquid nitrogen vapor phase. Purity and quantity of every magnetically sorted T cell population were checked by analytical flow cytometry. Genomic DNA was isolated from each sorted fraction and quantified by UV absorbance on a Nanodrop 2000c.

The sample originates from a study of shared clonotypes between healthy human individuals (TCRdb year 2020). Broadly, across the study: A few men and two women, aged 18 to 49 years, made up the cohort. For each donor, three plates each were used for CD4 naive and CD4 memory, two plates were used for CD8 naive, and one plate was used for CD8 memory. To estimate repertoire size and how much clonotype sharing occurs between individuals, the study deeply sequenced the blood TCR repertoires of several healthy adults. To increase sequencing depth and limit assay-specific biases, TCR repertoire library preparation and sequencing were carried out by different laboratories using diverse techniques. Leukapheresis yielded between about 0.85 and 9 billion PBMCs per donor.

The CDR3 measures 13 amino acids from cysteine to phenylalanine. The retained sequence is limited to the CDR3, 39 bases, with the frame set at the first base. CDR1 and CDR2, looked up from the germline V gene, are MGHDK and SYGVNS. Trimming removed 4 bases from V and 1 base from J, leaving 8 bases between the germline ends. Results and caveats for the whole study, not just this receptor: Based on pairwise subsampling, the degree of clonotype sharing among donors was expected to be affected by sequencing depth. Approximately 5% of naive CD4, 3.5% of naive CD8, about 2.1% of memory CD4, and around 0.42% of memory CD8 clonotypes were shared across a few donors. Incomplete sequencing was indicated by rarefaction of sorted-subset datasets, despite the large sequencing depth. Higher generation probabilities were observed for clonotypes shared by all four sorted-subset donors than for non-shared clonotypes. Larger estimated clonotype richness was generally found for naive subsets than for memory subsets. Only blood was sampled, and tissue TCR repertoires likely differ from those in blood. The genetic and exposure-history diversity represented was limited by the small number of donors.

TCR CDR3 regions were amplified from genomic DNA by multiplex PCR using the deep immunoSEQ assay. Genomic DNA extracted from each cell subset was distributed evenly over all wells of several immunoSEQ 96-well plates, and each plate served as one replicate. For sorted subsets, about 0.2 ug genomic DNA, equal to about 30,000 T cell genomes, was loaded into each replicate PCR. Purified libraries were quantified with a Qubit 3.0 fluorometer, sized on a Bioanalyzer 2100, and re-quantified with the KAPA Library Quantification kit. Each immunoSEQ 96-well plate was sequenced on its own single-read 150-cycle Illumina NextSeq 550 flow cell. Per the original workflow: Because the immunoSEQ output held only junctional sequences and lacked quality scores, the filtering could not match the filtering applied to full-length reads. Sequences were annotated with PyIR, a Python wrapper for IgBLAST v1.9, and V/J genes and CDR3 were assigned using IMGT germline references. Any read was removed if the V/J assignment was weak (E-value above 1e-6), the CDR3 was missing, or the read contained stop codons, out-of-frame junctions, or ambiguous translated residues. V3J clonotypes were defined as sequences sharing an identical inferred V gene, J gene, and CDR3 amino acid sequence. Percentage overlap between repertoires was calculated by dividing the number of shared unique clonotypes by the size of the smaller repertoire. Richness of each repertoire was evaluated using RTK rarefaction, the Chao1 estimator, and Recon v2.1 estimates of unobserved clonotypes. OLGA was used to compute generation probabilities for all TCRbeta clonotypes that the gDNA method yielded from a handful of donors. Drawn from immuneACCESS, this table holds only the in-frame rearrangements with V and J called that TCRdb kept. Clones are partly lost; checked studies trace under half to an unresolved V gene and leave the rest unexplained. Clonal size and the V and J genes are those of that table, whereas D and trimming came from the DNA. Within this sample are about 600,000 clones, with almost 97% of them counted one time only. 0.057% of the sample comes from the top ten.

The receptor chain draws on TRBV25-1 and TRBJ2-7, with the D gene not confidently named. Sequenced material: naive CD4+ T cells sorted from blood. The sample's cell subset or site, from its label and the paper: CD45RA+ positively selected. This sequence originates from a woman in her thirties in good health. CDR3 sequence: CASSVTASYEQYF. The sequenced DNA is TGTGCCAGCAGTGTAACAGCTTCCTACGAGCAGTACTTC.